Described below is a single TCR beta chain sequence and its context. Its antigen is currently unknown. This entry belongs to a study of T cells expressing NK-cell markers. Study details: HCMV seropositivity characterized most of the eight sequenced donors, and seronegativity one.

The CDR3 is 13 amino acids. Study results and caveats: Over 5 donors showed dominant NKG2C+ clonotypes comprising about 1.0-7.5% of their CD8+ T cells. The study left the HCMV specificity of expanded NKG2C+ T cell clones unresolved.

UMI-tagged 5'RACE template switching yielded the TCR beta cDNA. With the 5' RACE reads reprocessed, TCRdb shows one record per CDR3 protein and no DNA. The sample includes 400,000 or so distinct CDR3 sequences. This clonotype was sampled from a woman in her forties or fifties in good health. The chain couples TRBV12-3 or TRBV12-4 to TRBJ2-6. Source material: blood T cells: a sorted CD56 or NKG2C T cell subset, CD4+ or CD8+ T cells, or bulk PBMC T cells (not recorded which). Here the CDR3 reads CASGFSGANVLTF.